The 9 T cell receptor beta chains reported below all come from one sample, sequenced in a study of blood T cell repertoires in COVID-19 (dated by TCRdb to 2020 to 2021). Receptor libraries were prepared by the immunoSEQ multiplex PCR assay. TCRdb provides this immuneACCESS table in a form limited to in-frame rearrangements. Some clones are lacking; in checked studies, under half of them reflect an unresolved V gene, and why the rest are absent is not known. The sample profile shows 24,000 or so clones; about 89% of them were found once. The ten largest clones add up to roughly 23% of the sample. What was sequenced was peripheral blood. The receptors were gathered from a human donor with active COVID-19. The donor label of this sample is uncertain.

The CDR3 sequence: CASQGHNQPQHF. The CDR3 bases are TGTGCCAGCCAGGGTCACAATCAGCCCCAGCATTTT. The rearrangement uses TRBV3-1 (or the pseudogene TRBV3-2) and TRBJ1-5, with D perhaps TRBD1 (5 bases). The CDR3 covers 12 residues. The germline CDR1 and CDR2 sequences are LGHDT and YNNKEL (reference sequence). Trimming removed 8 bases from V and 3 bases from J, with 8 bases in between.

V usage is TRBV9 and J usage is TRBJ2-3; 10 bases map to TRBD2. Germline CDR1 and CDR2: SGDLS and YYNGEE. This CDR3 region has 18 residues. The V and J ends lost 0 bases and 8 bases, in that order; junction bases with no gene match: 15. In nucleotides, the CDR3 is TGTGCCAGCAGCGTAGACATCCGGCCGGCTAGCGGGAGTGGTACGCAGTATTTT. Protein sequence: CASSVDIRPASGSGTQYF.

This chain joins TRBV18 and TRBJ1-3; possibly TRBD1 for D (6 bases). The CDR3 totals 16 residues. V gave up 5 bases and J gave up 0 bases, with 14 bases separating them. In germline, CDR1 is KGHSH, CDR2 LQKENI. CDR3 bases: TGTGCCAGCTCAGCTAGACAGGACCTCTCTGGAAACACCATATATTTT. Its translation is CASSARQDLSGNTIYF.

The chain combines TRBV7-9 with TRBJ2-3; a weak D match, TRBD1 (6 bases). Trimming pared 4 bases from V and 4 bases from J, leaving 12 bases between. The CDR3 loop spans 14 amino acids. Per germline, CDR1 SEHNR and CDR2 FQNEAQ (reference sequence). CDR3 bases: TGTGCCAGCAGCTGGGGGCTTTTTGCAGATACGCAGTATTTT. Encoded protein: CASSWGLFADTQYF. The full variable domain, its missing parts supplied by reference TRBV7-9 and TRBJ2-3, is DTGVSQNPRHKITKRGQNVTFRCDPISEHNRLYWYRQTLGQGPEFLTYFQNEAQLEKSRLLSDRFSAERPKGSFSTLEIQRTEQGDSAMYLCASSWGLFADTQYFGPGTRLTVL.

CDR3 in DNA: TGTGCTAGTGGCCCTGGGTTAGGAACTAGCGGCTACAATGAGCAGTTCTTC. Protein: CASGPGLGTSGYNEQFF. The V call is TRBV12-5, the J call TRBJ2-1, with 8 bases aligning to TRBD2. The CDR3 contains 17 residues. V shed 6 bases, J shed 3 bases, and the junction held 13 bases outside the gene matches. Germline CDR1 and CDR2: LGHNT and FRNRAP.

The chain is built from TRBV5-1 and TRBJ2-3; 9 bases map to TRBD2. V lost 4 bases to trimming and J lost 2 bases; unmatched junction nucleotides: 8. The CDR3 runs to 16 residues. Germline lookup yields CDR1 SGHRS and CDR2 YFSETQ. CDR3 sequence reads: CASSMLAGPVTDTQYF. As DNA, the CDR3 is TGCGCCAGCAGCATGCTAGCGGGGCCTGTCACAGATACGCAGTATTTT.

This sequence joins TRBV11-2 and TRBJ2-2; D ambiguous. Between the trimmed V and J ends, which lost 0 bases and 13 bases, there was a span of 9 bases. The CDR3 is made up of 12 amino acids. Germline values: CDR1 SGHAT, CDR2 FQNNGV. CDR3 in amino acids: CASSLEVSLLFF. The CDR3 DNA follows: TGTGCCAGCAGCTTAGAAGTGAGCCTGCTGTTTTTT. The full variable domain, rest sourced from reference TRBV11-2 and TRBJ2-2, is EAGVAQSPRYKIIEKRQSVAFWCNPISGHATLYWYQQILGQGPKLLIQFQNNGVVDDSQLPKDRFSAERLKGVDSTLKIQPAKLEDSAVYLCASSLEVSLLFFGEGSRLTVL.

V and J are TRBV12-5 and TRBJ1-4, with D perhaps matching TRBD1 (6 bases). The CDR3 has 13 residues. Trimming cost V 6 bases and J 5 bases, with 10 bases left between them. From germline, CDR1 is LGHNT and CDR2 FRNRAP. CDR3 amino acids: CASGPGVNEKLFF. CDR3 coding DNA: TGTGCTAGTGGCCCAGGGGTAAATGAAAAACTGTTTTTT.

This sequence joins TRBV9 and TRBJ2-1; TRBD2 matches 11 bases. V lost 4 bases, J lost 10 bases, and 10 bases stayed unmatched. The length of the CDR3 is 15 residues. Germline values: CDR1 SGDLS, CDR2 YYNGEE. The CDR3 sequence: CASSPKLAGENEQFF. The CDR3 bases are TGTGCCAGCAGCCCGAAACTAGCGGGGGAAAACGAGCAGTTCTTC.